A selection of T cell receptor beta chains follows, all from one sample in a study of cytomegalovirus exposure and HLA in healthy donors. TCRdb's copy holds only in-frame clones and misses some; the assay was immunoSEQ multiplex PCR. Of approximately 150,000 clones in the sample, roughly 76% were seen once. The source material was PBMCs. The receptors derive from a woman aged 25 to 39 in good health and CMV-seronegative. Both conserved end residues are part of each CDR3.

>TRBV19|TRBJ1-5
CASSMGSGFDQPQHF
>TRBV6-4|TRBJ2-5
CASSDEGQGVGGGETQYF
>TRBV7-2|TRBJ1-2
CASSFTGGGYTF
>TRBV30|TRBJ1-3
CAWSVQGSGNTIYF
>TRBV7-9|TRBJ2-3
CASSLPSGGDTQYF
>TRBV14|TRBJ1-3
CASSHRTESSGNTIYF
>TRBV10-3|TRBJ1-4
CAISSNDRVVREKLFF
>TRBV27|TRBJ2-1
CASSLSWGTWNEQFF
>TRBV30|TRBJ2-6
CAWSTIRDSLSGANVLTF
>TRBV19|TRBJ1-1
CASWPPESHGNTEAFF
>TRBV7-9|TRBJ1-5
CASSPYRGSNQPQHF
>TRBV5-1|TRBJ2-1
CASSLGGFSYNEQFF
>TRBV4-1|TRBJ2-1
CASSHGRDKNNEQFF
>TRBV30|TRBJ1-1
CAGSARSGDTEAFF
>TRBV27|TRBJ1-3
CASAGPGNTIYF
>TRBV2|TRBJ2-1
CASVVGLAGAGEQFF
>TRBV5-6|TRBJ2-5
CASSPGQIKETQYF
>TRBV21-1|TRBJ1-5
CASSKGGRDRRGSNQPQHF
>TRBV9|TRBJ1-1
CASSASAPADTEAFF
>TRBV29-1|TRBJ2-3
CSVGHRPSTDTQYF
>TRBV9|TRBJ1-4
CASSVGGGTNEKLFF
>TRBV7-8|TRBJ1-5
CASSLGYRGPRNQPQHF
>TRBV18|TRBJ2-5
CASSPSDQETQYF
>TRBV30|TRBJ1-1
CAWSVQVGTEAFF
>TRBV6-1|TRBJ2-1
CASSARTSGGVYEQFF
>TRBV7-2|TRBJ2-7
CASSQGLAYEQYF
>TRBV19|TRBJ2-7
CASSTIGARAPYGDEQYF
>TRBV6-6|TRBJ1-5
CASSYPGQDVRQPQHF
>TRBV2|TRBJ2-1
CASSDGQGSTEQFF
>TRBV5-1|TRBJ2-3
CASRENHRSSDTQYF
>TRBV15|TRBJ2-3
CATSRDGANTQYF
>TRBV5-4|TRBJ1-1
CASSGDRGRTEAFF
>TRBV30|TRBJ2-3
CAWSVGQGITDTQYF
>TRBV7-2|TRBJ1-2
CASSSPPLGGAHGYTF
>TRBV10-3|TRBJ2-1
CAVLPGSSYNEQFF
>TRBV4-1|TRBJ1-1
CASSHVGPGLEAFF
>TRBV19|TRBJ1-5
CASSIARTGNQPQHF
>TRBV29-1|TRBJ1-4
CSARIAGNEKLFF
>TRBV6-1|TRBJ1-1
CASSEGQAAFF
>TRBV5-1|TRBJ2-3
CASSLTGGSADTQYF
>TRBV6-6|TRBJ2-4
CASSPGLSIQYF
>TRBV6-1|TRBJ2-5
CASTVVAGGETQYF